Given below is one TCR beta chain in context. The J segment lost 0 bases and the V segment lost 5 bases, leaving 7 bases of the junction unmatched. The CDR3 sequence is 16 residues long. Germline V gene lookup returns CDR1 SGHAT and CDR2 FQNNGV. The data were obtained in a study of blood T cell repertoires in COVID-19. Study at large: T cells, B-cell-depleted T cells, or PBMCs supplied cDNA or gDNA.

Authors' methods: Using reference gene primer amplification, nucleated cell counts were estimated. Assay used: immunoSEQ multiplex PCR; TCRdb lists only in-frame clones, some missing. The DNA gave D and trimming, while V, J and clone size come from that table. The data contain approximately 300,000 clones, around 92% of them singletons. Sequences were obtained from peripheral blood. This TCR was sampled from a young woman with COVID-19, enrolled during active disease. The chain links TRBV11-2 to TRBJ2-1, with 7 bases fitting TRBD1. Here the CDR3 reads CASSRARQGSYNEQFF. The CDR3 DNA reads TGTGCCAGCAGCCGAGCTAGACAGGGCTCCTACAATGAGCAGTTCTTC.